A selection of T cell receptor beta chains follows, all from one sample in a study of shared clonotypes between healthy human individuals. Profiling relied on immunoSEQ multiplex PCR, and the TCRdb table lists in-frame clones only, not all of them. The profile shows about 2 million clones, approximately 95% of them singletons. The sequencing sample was made of naive CD8+ T cells sorted from blood. The receptors here all came from a young man in good health. The conserved cysteine and the conserved F or W are not part of the CDR3 here. Only part of the rows carry a size: once, few, many, or a class if the clone is expanded.

.	TRBV6-1	TRBJ1-6	ASSEVTNFSYSPLH
.	TRBV5-4	TRBJ2-1	ASSPTDRVYEQF
.	TRBV5-6	TRBJ2-7	ASSLVGSTYEQY
.	TRBV4-1	TRBJ1-6	ASSQVGRRVNSPLH
once	TRBV13	TRBJ2-1	ASSLEPGDNEQF
once	TRBV6-1	TRBJ2-7	ASSELDFGSYEQY
.	TRBV27	TRBJ1-1	ASSLSLGNTEAF
.	TRBV7-2	TRBJ1-6	ASSFTTGDNSPLH
.	TRBV7-8	TRBJ1-6	ASSLEVGWGYNSPLH
once	TRBV13	TRBJ2-2	ASSLGGTRWGTGELF
.	TRBV27	TRBJ2-7	ASSSSPYPSYEQY
.	TRBV11-2	TRBJ1-6	ASSLDRWAEGDSPLH
.	TRBV10-3	TRBJ2-3	AISESNLFLAGVTDTQY
.	TRBV9	TRBJ2-5	ASSVGGIQETQY
.	TRBV9	TRBJ2-7	ASSVEEGSGSYEQY
.	TRBV7-2	TRBJ2-7	ASSPTNTYEQY
.	TRBV6-6	TRBJ2-7	ASSPGRDYEQY
.	TRBV5-8	TRBJ1-1	ASSLTGRGTEAF
.	TRBV27	TRBJ2-7	ASSLASGYEQY
.	TRBV7-9	TRBJ2-7	ASSFGTEIYEQY
.	TRBV10-1	TRBJ2-7	ASSGTANYEQY
.	TRBV5-1	TRBJ2-2	ASSFNSNTGELF
.	TRBV4-1	TRBJ2-3	ASSQVAGGSGDTQY
.	TRBV5-1	TRBJ1-2	ASSLGYGQTVTYGYT
.	TRBV15	TRBJ2-3	ATSRDGPWTEIADTQY
.	TRBV10-2	TRBJ2-1	ASRGLAGGPYNEQF
few	TRBV30	TRBJ1-6	AWSVLGSPLH
.	TRBV19	TRBJ1-5	ATGRRTVNQPQH
.	TRBV9	TRBJ1-1	ASSVGITGEAF
.	TRBV2	TRBJ2-7	ASSLSGSEQY
.	TRBV6-5	TRBJ2-5	ASSYFDIGGKETQY